The entry below gives a single T cell receptor (beta chain) sequence along with its context. Its antigen is not identified. This sample was included in a study of HIV-infected patients and healthy controls. Study results and limitations: MAIT alpha-chain CDR3s were frequent in healthy controls, depleted in HIV+. When repertoires were size-matched, rare events in HIV-infected data became overweighted. HIV-infected patients shared fewer CDR3 sequences between individuals than healthy controls.

No cell fractionation was done, so the repertoire covers all unsorted peripheral blood T cells. cDNA was made from 500 ng RNA using alpha and beta constant primers. Using multiplexing indices, alpha and beta chain libraries were generated apart by chain-specific third strand synthesis. One entry per CDR3 protein, called by TCRdb with MiXCR from the 5' RACE reads. The sample includes under 20,000 distinct CDR3 sequences, roughly a tenth seen only once; the top ten take around 3.1%. After removal of 6 bases from V and 5 bases from J, the junction contained 26 bases not matched to a gene. The CDR3 has 19 residues. Germline V gene lookup returns CDR1 DFQATT and CDR2 SNEGSKA (reference sequence).

The sequenced sample was blood. The chain has TRBV20-1 and TRBJ1-1, with TRBD1 matching 8 bases. This receptor was taken from an adult in good health. The CDR3 DNA is TGCAGTGCGAAACCTGGGAGGACAGGGCGCAGGGGAACAACGACTGAAGCTTTCTTT. This gives the protein CSAKPGRTGRRGTTTEAFF.